This TCR beta chain is from a study of shared clonotypes between healthy human individuals. With 6 bases removed from V and 1 base from J, the gap between germline ends came to 13 bases. Germline lookup yields CDR1 KGHSH and CDR2 LQKENI. The CDR3 is made up of 14 amino acids. Produced via immunoSEQ multiplex PCR; TCRdb's table is partial and in-frame only. This table has about 2.4 million clones, 90% to 95% appearing once. A CD45RA+ naive subset and a CD45RA-negative memory subset were split from CD4+ cells. The sequenced material came from naive CD4+ T cells from PBMCs. Subset meaning: CD45RA+ positively selected. This clonotype originated in a man in his late teens or twenties in good health. Some clones in this sample may be carry-over from other donors' samples. V gene TRBV18 combines with J gene TRBJ2-7, with a weak D call TRBD2 (5 bases). The CDR3 DNA reads as TGTGCCAGCTCCGGGGAGCTGGGATCCTACGAGCAGTACTTC. It is translated as CASSGELGSYEQYF.